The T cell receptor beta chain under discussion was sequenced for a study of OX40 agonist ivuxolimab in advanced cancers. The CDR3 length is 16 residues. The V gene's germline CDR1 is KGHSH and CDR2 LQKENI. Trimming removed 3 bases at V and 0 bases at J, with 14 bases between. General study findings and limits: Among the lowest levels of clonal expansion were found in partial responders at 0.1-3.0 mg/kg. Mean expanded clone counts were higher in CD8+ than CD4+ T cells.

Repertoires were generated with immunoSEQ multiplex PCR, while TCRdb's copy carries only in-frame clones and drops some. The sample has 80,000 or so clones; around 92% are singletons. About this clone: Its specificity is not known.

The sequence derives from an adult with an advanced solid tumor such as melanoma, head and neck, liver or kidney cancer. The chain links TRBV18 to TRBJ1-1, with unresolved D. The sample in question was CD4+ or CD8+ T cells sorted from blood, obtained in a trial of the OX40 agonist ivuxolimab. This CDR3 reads CASSPRLVGMNTEAFF. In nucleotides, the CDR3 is TGTGCCAGCTCACCGCGGCTGGTGGGCATGAACACTGAAGCTTTCTTT.